A single sample is the source of the 6 T cell receptor beta chains below, sequenced in a study of post-analysis software for immune sequencing data. Whole-study results and caveats: A handful of TRBV segments were significantly more frequent in patients than in controls. TRBV5-6, TRBV5-1 and TRBV20-1 were among these segments.

Their antigens remain unidentified. Incorporated into the TCR beta cDNA libraries were unique molecular identifiers, which served to reduce PCR and sequencing biases. In TCRdb, the PCR reads were re-called with MiXCR into one record per CDR3 protein. The sample has fewer than 900,000 distinct CDR3 sequences; about 45% are singletons. The specimen was blood. The source of these receptors is a girl under 18 with multiple sclerosis.

The chain links TRBV24-1 to TRBJ1-5; 9 positions match TRBD1. Losses at the gene ends were 9 bases for V and 4 bases for J; bases not matched to a gene: 6. Germline CDR1 and CDR2: KGHDR and SFDVKD. The CDR3 consists of 14 residues. The CDR3 protein is CATGQGQGNQPQHF. The CDR3 region has the DNA TGTGCCACCGGACAGGGGCAGGGTAATCAGCCCCAGCATTTT.

V gene TRBV2 combines with J gene TRBJ2-3, with 10 nucleotides matching TRBD2. This CDR3 contains 14 residues. The germline V gene encodes CDR1 SNHLY and CDR2 FYNNEI. V lost 11 bases and J lost 2; bases outside the gene matches: 7. Written as DNA, the CDR3 is TGTGCCGGCAAGCGGGAGGGCCCCACAGATACGCAGTATTTT. Its translation is CAGKREGPTDTQYF.

The J gene is TRBJ2-7, the V gene TRBV6-6; D perhaps matches TRBD2 (6 bases). CDR3 size: 13 residues. Per germline, CDR1 MNHNY and CDR2 SVGAGI (reference sequence). V shed 2 bases and J shed 3 bases, with 8 bases lying between them. CDR3 DNA sequence: TGTGCCAGCAGTTACGGCGGGATCTACGAGCAGTACTTC. Its protein product is CASSYGGIYEQYF.

This clonotype was recorded a few times. The genes are TRBV11-3 and TRBJ2-1; no definite D call. Between the trimmed V and J ends, which lost 1 base and 8 bases, there was a span of 15 bases. The germline CDR1 and CDR2 sequences are SGHNT and YENEEA. CDR3 length: 15 amino acids. The CDR3 nucleotides are TGTGCCAGCAGCTTAGGGTCGTTACCGGTCGATGAGCAGTTCTTC. It codes for CASSLGSLPVDEQFF.

The rearrangement links TRBV4-1 to TRBJ1-2; D gene unclear. The CDR3 is 13 residues long. V was cut by 3 bases and J by 1 base, with 6 bases left in between. CDR1 and CDR2 from the germline V gene are MGHRA and YSYEKL. The CDR3 DNA reads TGCGCCAGCAGCCATGGGGTTAACTATGGCTACACCTTC. Translating gives CASSHGVNYGYTF.

This clonotype has a handful of counts. The CDR3 DNA reads as TGTGCCAGCAGTTACGGACTAGCAGAGACCCAGTACTTC. This codes for CASSYGLAETQYF. The chain is built from TRBV6-2 or TRBV6-3 and TRBJ2-5; 8 bases are shared with TRBD2. CDR3 size: 13 residues. The V gene's germline CDR1 is MNHEY and CDR2 SVGEGT. V was clipped by 2 bases and J by 4 bases; unmatched bases: 0.